What follows are 9 T cell receptor beta chains derived from one specimen sequenced in a study. In TCRdb, the RT-PCR reads were re-called with MiXCR into one record per CDR3 protein. This sample yields about 680,000 distinct CDR3 sequences, of which 12% to 15% are seen a single time; 3.6% belongs to the top ten. The sequenced sample was memory CD4+ T cells from blood. The receptors originated from a female donor in good health, serving as a healthy control.

The sample holds many counts of this clonotype. The rearrangement joins TRBV12-3 or TRBV12-4 to TRBJ1-5, with no clear D. The CDR3 has 13 residues. V lost 3 bases, J lost 2 bases, and 5 bases lay in between. The CDR3 DNA is TGTGCCAGCAGTTTTCTTGGCAATCAGCCCCAGCATTTT. Protein product: CASSFLGNQPQHF.

There are many counts of this clonotype. This chain links TRBV5-1 with TRBJ2-5; 8 bases match TRBD1. The V and J ends lost 5 bases and 9 bases, in that order; junction bases with no gene match: 6. The CDR3 length is 12 residues. Germline V gives CDR1 SGHRS, CDR2 YFSETQ. CDR3 loop: CASRTGGKPQYF. The DNA for the CDR3 is TGCGCCAGCAGAACAGGGGGGAAGCCCCAGTACTTC.

This chain uses TRBV5-1 with TRBJ1-3; D unclear. The germline V and J ends were trimmed by 5 bases and 0 bases, with 6 bases remaining between them. Looked up from germline, CDR1 is SGHRS and CDR2 is YFSETQ. The CDR3 runs to 13 residues. The CDR3 reads CASRPTSGNTIYF. The CDR3 DNA is TGCGCCAGCAGACCGACCTCTGGAAACACCATATATTTT.

This clonotype was picked up a small number of times. This rearrangement joins TRBV7-3 to TRBJ1-3, with D unclear. Trimming took 4 bases from V and 0 from J, leaving 10 bases between them. This CDR3 has 15 amino acids. Germline V lookup: CDR1 SGHTA, CDR2 FQGTGA. The CDR3: CASSSQPGSGNTIYF. Here the CDR3 DNA reads TGTGCCAGCAGCTCACAGCCCGGCTCTGGAAACACCATATATTTT.

This clonotype was observed a few times. This chain joins TRBV19 and TRBJ1-1; D remains unclear. CDR3 length: 13 amino acids. Germline lookup yields CDR1 LNHDA and CDR2 SQIVND (reference sequence). Trimming removed 6 bases from V and 11 bases from J, with 19 bases in between. CDR3 sequence reads: CASSPEGRRAAFF. In DNA form, the CDR3 reads TGTGCCAGTAGCCCCGAGGGCAGGCGGGCGGCTTTCTTT.

In this sample, this clonotype turned up a few times. The rearrangement joins TRBV6-2 or TRBV6-3 to TRBJ2-1; the match to TRBD2 covers 15 bases. Trimming at V came to 6 bases and at J to 0 bases, leaving 12 bases not matched to a gene. The CDR3 loop spans 20 amino acids. Germline CDR1 reads MNHEY; CDR2 reads SVGEGT. The CDR3 DNA reads TGTGCCAGCAGGGGACTAGCGGGAGGCACCCTTGGGTACTCCTACAATGAGCAGTTCTTC. It translates to CASRGLAGGTLGYSYNEQFF.

This clonotype was seen a handful of times. The chain combines TRBV20-1 with TRBJ2-7, with unresolved D. Germline CDR1 DFQATT, CDR2 SNEGSKA (reference sequence). V was clipped by 2 bases and J by 1 base, with 6 bases between them. The CDR3 is 12 amino acids. In DNA form, the CDR3 reads TGCAGTGCTAGACCCGGGTCCTACGAGCAGTACTTC. Translated: CSARPGSYEQYF.

The chain joins TRBV4-3 to TRBJ1-3, with a tentative D call TRBD1 (6 bases). CDR3 length equals 15 residues. The germline V and J ends were trimmed by 5 bases and 4 bases, with 15 bases remaining between them. The germline V gene encodes CDR1 LGHNA and CDR2 YSLEER. The CDR3 nucleotides are TGCGCCAGCAGCTACACGGGGGCTTCAGGAAACACCATATATTTT. This sequence encodes CASSYTGASGNTIYF.

This chain connects TRBV5-1 to TRBJ1-2, with D unresolved. The CDR3 is 14 amino acids. V lost 0 bases to trimming and J lost 4 bases, with 10 bases between them. CDR1 and CDR2 from the germline V gene are SGHRS and YFSETQ. The chain's CDR3 is CASSLGARSYGYTF. CDR3 nucleotides: TGCGCCAGCAGCTTGGGAGCCAGGAGCTATGGCTACACCTTC. The whole variable domain, remainder taken from reference TRBV5-1 and TRBJ1-2, is KAGVTQTPRYLIKTRGQQVTLSCSPISGHRSVSWYQQTPGQGLQFLFEYFSETQRNKGNFPGRFSGRQFSNSRSEMNVSTLELGDSALYLCASSLGARSYGYTFGSGTRLTVV.